A single sample gave rise to the 12 T cell receptor beta chains below, sequenced in a study of blood T cell repertoires in COVID-19. TCRdb's copy holds only in-frame clones and misses some; the assay was immunoSEQ multiplex PCR. The sample yields 95,000 to 150,000 clones, around 87% seen once. The sample was peripheral blood. These receptors originate from a man in his fifties or sixties with acute or convalescent COVID-19.

The chain carries TRBV9 and TRBJ2-1, with D possibly TRBD2 on 6 matching bases. The length of the CDR3 is 15 residues. CDR1 is SGDLS and CDR2 is YYNGEE in the germline V gene. V lost 4 bases, J lost 10 bases, and 21 bases lay in between. Written as DNA, the CDR3 is TGTGCCAGCAGCCCACATACTATTACCCGGGAGGAGCAGTTCTTC. Its translation: CASSPHTITREEQFF.

The chain combines TRBV5-8 with TRBJ2-1; D gene unclear. Looked up from germline, CDR1 is SGHTS and CDR2 is YDEGEE. This CDR3 contains 16 residues. V lost 3 bases, J lost 3 bases, and 16 bases lay in between. CDR3 bases: TGTGCCAGCAGCTATCAGGCCGAATATATCTACAATGAGCAGTTCTTC. The encoded protein is CASSYQAEYIYNEQFF.

Here the CDR3 reads CASRAGGPKWTDTQYF. The CDR3 DNA reads as TGTGCCAGCAGAGCGGGAGGGCCAAAATGGACAGATACGCAGTATTTT. This chain uses TRBV2 with TRBJ2-3; 10 bases align to TRBD2. CDR3 length: 16 amino acids. V shed 6 bases and J 3 bases; nucleotides not matched to a gene: 9. Germline lookup yields CDR1 SNHLY and CDR2 FYNNEI.

This clone was seen only a few times. J is TRBJ2-1 and V is TRBV21-1; the table's TRBD1 call for D was not verified on the DNA. TRBV21-1 is a documented pseudogene. This CDR3 spans 13 amino acids. Here the CDR3 DNA reads TGTGCCAGCAGCCCCCAGGGGATTTGCGAGCAGTTCTTC. It codes for CASSPQGICEQFF.

This clone was detected once. The V and J genes are TRBV6-5 and TRBJ1-5, with D maybe TRBD1 (6 bases). Trimming pared 6 bases from V and 5 bases from J, leaving 11 bases between. CDR3 length equals 13 residues. Germline V gene sequence: CDR1 MNHEY, CDR2 SVGAGI. The CDR3 loop is CASRRNRDQPQHF. As DNA, the CDR3 is TGTGCCAGCAGAAGAAACAGGGATCAGCCCCAGCATTTT.

The CDR3 loop is CASSSSRAETQYF. In DNA form, the CDR3 reads TGTGCCAGTAGTAGTAGCAGGGCCGAGACCCAGTACTTC. The chain employs TRBV19 and TRBJ2-5; D is perhaps TRBD1 (5 bases). The ends were cut back, 4 bases at V and 5 bases at J, with 11 bases in the middle. The length of the CDR3 is 13 residues. The germline V gene has CDR1 LNHDA and CDR2 SQIVND (reference sequence).

Comments on this clone: The junction departs from the called germline gene at one end, perhaps through a read error. The J gene is TRBJ2-1, the V gene TRBV24-1, with TRBD2 as a possible D gene (6 bases). From germline, CDR1 is KGHDR and CDR2 SFDVKD. The CDR3 runs to 15 residues. The DNA of the CDR3 is TGTGCCACCAGTGGGGGGGTCGGATCCTTCAATGAGCAGTTCTTC. It encodes CATSGGVGSFNEQFF.

The sample holds one count of this clone. This chain joins TRBV7-2 and TRBJ2-1; D is undetermined. This CDR3 region has 15 residues. V shed 5 bases and J shed 5 bases, with 16 bases lying between them. Germline loops: CDR1 SGHTA, CDR2 FQGNSA. In DNA form, the CDR3 reads TGTGCCAGCAGCACCTATGCAGCGTCCAACAATGAGCAGTTCTTC. This encodes CASSTYAASNNEQFF.

J is TRBJ1-2 and V is TRBV2, with D maybe TRBD1 (6 bases). The germline CDR1 and CDR2 sequences are SNHLY and FYNNEI. The CDR3 covers 13 residues. V was pared by 3 bases and J by 5 bases, with 10 bases between. This CDR3 is CASSDRGRYGYTF. The CDR3 DNA follows: TGTGCCAGCAGTGACAGGGGCCGGTATGGCTACACCTTC.

The chain joins TRBV19 to TRBJ2-3; 10 positions agree with TRBD1. With V trimmed by 4 bases and J by 3 bases, 7 bases remained unmatched. CDR3 length: 16 residues. The germline V gene has CDR1 LNHDA and CDR2 SQIVND (reference sequence). CDR3 amino acids: CASSKDRGPSTDTQYF. In DNA form, the CDR3 reads TGTGCCAGTAGTAAAGACAGGGGGCCGTCGACAGATACGCAGTATTTT.

The chain combines TRBV6-4 with TRBJ2-3; a weak D match, TRBD2 (6 bases). Trimming shortened V by 3 bases and J by 0 bases, and 7 bases separated the two germline ends. The CDR3 spans 14 residues. Germline lookup yields CDR1 MRHNA and CDR2 SNTAGT. The CDR3 region is CASSEGTSTDTQYF. For the CDR3, the DNA is TGTGCCAGCAGTGAGGGGACTAGCACAGATACGCAGTATTTT.

The chain combines TRBV19 with TRBJ1-2, with 9 bases fitting TRBD1. Germline-derived CDR1 and CDR2 are LNHDA and SQIVND (reference sequence). The CDR3 loop spans 15 amino acids. With 5 bases clipped from V and 8 bases from J, the junction kept 12 bases outside the gene matches. Here the CDR3 DNA reads TGTGCCAGTAGTGCCCAGTTACAGGGGGCGCGAGGCTACACCTTC. Translation gives CASSAQLQGARGYTF.